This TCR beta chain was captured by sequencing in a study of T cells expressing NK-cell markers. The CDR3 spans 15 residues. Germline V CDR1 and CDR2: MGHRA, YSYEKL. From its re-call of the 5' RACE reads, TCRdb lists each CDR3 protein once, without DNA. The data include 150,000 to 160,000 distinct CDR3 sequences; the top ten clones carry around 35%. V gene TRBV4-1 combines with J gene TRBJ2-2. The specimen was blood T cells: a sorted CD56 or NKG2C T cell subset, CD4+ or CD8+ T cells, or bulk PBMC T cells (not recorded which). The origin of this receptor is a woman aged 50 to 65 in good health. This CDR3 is CASSQETSAGGELFF.